This TCR beta chain came from a study of control samples from healthy donors and cancer patients. TCRdb keeps only in-frame clones here, not all; method: immunoSEQ multiplex PCR. The profile shows under 450,000 clones, 90% of them singletons. The V end lost 0 bases, the J end lost 7 bases, and 14 bases lay between the germline ends. Germline V CDR1 and CDR2: SGHRS, YFSETQ. The CDR3 extends over 14 amino acids. Sequenced sample: PBMCs. The TCR comes from a man aged 35-49 years with head and neck cancer. This chain links TRBV5-1 with TRBJ2-7; D ambiguous. The CDR3 loop reads CASSLDVGWREQYF. CDR3 bases: TGCGCCAGCAGCTTGGACGTGGGTTGGAGAGAGCAGTACTTC.